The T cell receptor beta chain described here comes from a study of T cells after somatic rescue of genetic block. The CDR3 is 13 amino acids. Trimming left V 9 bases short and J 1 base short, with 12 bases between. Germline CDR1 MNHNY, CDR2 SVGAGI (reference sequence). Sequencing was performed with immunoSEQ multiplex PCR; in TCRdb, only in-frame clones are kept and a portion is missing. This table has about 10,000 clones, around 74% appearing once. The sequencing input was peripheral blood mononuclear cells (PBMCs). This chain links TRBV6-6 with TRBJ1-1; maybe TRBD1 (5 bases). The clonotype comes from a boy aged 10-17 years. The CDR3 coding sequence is TGTGCCAGTTTGGACATATCGAACACTGAAGCTTTCTTT. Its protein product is CASLDISNTEAFF.